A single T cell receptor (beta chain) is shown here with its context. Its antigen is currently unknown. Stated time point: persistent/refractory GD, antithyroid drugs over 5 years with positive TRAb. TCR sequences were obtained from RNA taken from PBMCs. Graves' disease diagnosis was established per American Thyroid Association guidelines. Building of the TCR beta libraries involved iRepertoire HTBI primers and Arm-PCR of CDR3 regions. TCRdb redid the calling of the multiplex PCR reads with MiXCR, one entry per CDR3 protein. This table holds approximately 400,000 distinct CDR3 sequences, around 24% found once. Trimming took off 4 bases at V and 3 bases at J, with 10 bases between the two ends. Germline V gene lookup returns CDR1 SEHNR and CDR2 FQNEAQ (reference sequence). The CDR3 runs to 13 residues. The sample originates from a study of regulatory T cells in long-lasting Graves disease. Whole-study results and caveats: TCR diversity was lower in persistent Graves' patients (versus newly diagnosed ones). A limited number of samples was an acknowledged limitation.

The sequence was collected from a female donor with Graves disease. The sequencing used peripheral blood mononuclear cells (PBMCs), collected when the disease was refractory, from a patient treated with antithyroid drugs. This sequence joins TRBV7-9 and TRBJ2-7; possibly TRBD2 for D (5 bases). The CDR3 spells CASSSLDYYEQYF. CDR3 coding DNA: TGTGCCAGCAGCTCCTTAGACTACTACGAGCAGTACTTC.